Here is one TCR beta chain with its context. The protocol was immunoSEQ multiplex PCR, while the TCRdb copy is restricted to in-frame clones and leaves out a portion. The repertoire has 130,000 to 150,000 clones, 70% to 90% of them found once; the top ten carry less than 20%. The data stem from a study of radiation and T cells in renal cell carcinoma. The time point was: blood 4 weeks post-SBRT, at nephrectomy. Regarding treatment: 15 Gy SBRT to primary tumor, nephrectomy 4 weeks later. Radiation-treated patients gave blood at baseline, week 2 and week 4. Per the germline V gene, CDR1 is MDHEN and CDR2 is SYDVKM. This CDR3 is built from 17 residues. Trimming shortened V by 2 bases and J by 7 bases, and 20 bases separated the two germline ends.

The chain carries TRBV28 and TRBJ1-4, with a possible D match to TRBD1 (5 bases). This clonotype was sampled from a woman aged 45-65 years with renal cell carcinoma. Sequencing was performed on blood, taken from a patient whose treatment included radiotherapy and nephrectomy. The CDR3 bases are TGTGCCAGCAGTTTAGAGGGACTGGGGCTCGGTGTTGAAAAACTGTTTTTT. Residues: CASSLEGLGLGVEKLFF.